The TCR beta chain described here comes from a study of T-cell memory formation after mild COVID-19. Regarding the study as a whole: The appearance of some responding clones in pre-infection memory suggested that cross-reactive memory joined. Among clones peaking at day 37 in the second wave, SARS-CoV-2 specificity remained unconfirmed.

The authors produced TCR alpha and TCR beta cDNA libraries with sample barcodes and UMIs by 5'RACE using constant-segment primers. TCRdb used MiXCR to reprocess the 5' RACE reads, holding one entry per CDR3 protein. Of a few hundred thousand distinct CDR3 sequences listed, around 15% are singletons. Germline V gene data show CDR1 as LGHNA and CDR2 as YSLEER. The junction had 8 bases not matched to a gene; V was cut back by 3 bases and J by 4 bases. The CDR3 extends over 16 amino acids. Many counts were recorded for this clonotype. Its target is unknown. The V call is TRBV4-3, the J call TRBJ2-2; 7 bases match TRBD1. The sequence derives from a young man who had mild COVID-19 (a few samples of this study predate the infection). Cell type and time point are not known. The sequencing input was PBMCs or a T cell subset sorted from them (not recorded which). CDR3 amino acids: CASSQFDRDLTGELFF. The CDR3 nucleotides read TGCGCCAGCAGCCAGTTCGACAGGGACCTCACCGGGGAGCTGTTTTTT.